The T cell receptor (beta chain) under discussion was sequenced for a study of blood T cells in healthy people across ages. Worth noting for this clonotype: Its antigen remains unidentified.

Using a J-beta primer mix together with a sample-barcoded 5' primer, a second PCR was run for roughly 6 to 12 cycles. TCRdb analysed the 5' RACE reads with MiXCR anew, one entry per CDR3 protein. This sample has 1,800,000 or so distinct CDR3 sequences; around 40% occur once, and the top ten carry roughly 23%. General study results and limits: Nothing was known about donor CMV status, and this possibly confounded expanded clonotype changes.

Trimming took 5 bases from V and 0 from J, leaving 7 bases between them. Germline lookup yields CDR1 LGHNT and CDR2 FRNRAP. The CDR3 is made up of 13 amino acids. Aged roughly 6 to 90, donors were systemically healthy Caucasians from Russia. The chain has TRBV12-5 and TRBJ2-5; a weak D match, TRBD1 (6 bases). This receptor was obtained from a human donor in good health. The sample consisted of blood. The CDR3 is CASGDRNQETQYF. The CDR3 DNA reads TGTGCTAGTGGTGACAGGAACCAAGAGACCCAGTACTTC.